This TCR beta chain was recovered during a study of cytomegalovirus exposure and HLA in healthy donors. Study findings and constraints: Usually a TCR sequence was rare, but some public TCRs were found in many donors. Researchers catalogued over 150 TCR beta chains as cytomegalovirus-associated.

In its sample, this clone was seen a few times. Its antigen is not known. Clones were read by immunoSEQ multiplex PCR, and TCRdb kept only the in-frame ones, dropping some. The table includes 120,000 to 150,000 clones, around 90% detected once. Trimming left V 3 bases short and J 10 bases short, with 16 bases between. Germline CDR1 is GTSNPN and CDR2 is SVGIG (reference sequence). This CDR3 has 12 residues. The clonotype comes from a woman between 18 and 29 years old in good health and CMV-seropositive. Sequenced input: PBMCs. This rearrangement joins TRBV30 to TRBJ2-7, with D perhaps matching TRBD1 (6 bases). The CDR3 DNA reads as TGTGCCTGGAGCCCACAACCAGGGGCACAGTACTTC. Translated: CAWSPQPGAQYF.